This T cell receptor (beta chain) is from a study of blood T cell repertoires in COVID-19. Original handling: Amplified reference gene primers provided the basis for estimating nucleated cell counts. Sequencing used immunoSEQ multiplex PCR; TCRdb keeps in-frame clones, though not all of them. V, J and clone size reflect that table, while D and trimming were determined from the DNA. Of about 97,000 clones listed, almost 85% are singletons. V was pared by 4 bases and J by 0 bases, with 13 bases between. The CDR3 is made up of 17 amino acids. In germline, CDR1 is LGHDT, CDR2 YNNKEL (reference sequence). Sequencing input: peripheral blood. The TCR was taken from a man aged 35 to 55 with active or convalescent COVID-19. The chain uses TRBV3-1 (or the pseudogene TRBV3-2) and TRBJ2-6; possible D gene TRBD1, 7 bases. CDR3 amino acids: CASSRAGQSSGANVLTF. The CDR3 DNA reads as TGTGCCAGCAGCCGTGCGGGACAGAGCTCTGGGGCCAACGTCCTGACTTTC.